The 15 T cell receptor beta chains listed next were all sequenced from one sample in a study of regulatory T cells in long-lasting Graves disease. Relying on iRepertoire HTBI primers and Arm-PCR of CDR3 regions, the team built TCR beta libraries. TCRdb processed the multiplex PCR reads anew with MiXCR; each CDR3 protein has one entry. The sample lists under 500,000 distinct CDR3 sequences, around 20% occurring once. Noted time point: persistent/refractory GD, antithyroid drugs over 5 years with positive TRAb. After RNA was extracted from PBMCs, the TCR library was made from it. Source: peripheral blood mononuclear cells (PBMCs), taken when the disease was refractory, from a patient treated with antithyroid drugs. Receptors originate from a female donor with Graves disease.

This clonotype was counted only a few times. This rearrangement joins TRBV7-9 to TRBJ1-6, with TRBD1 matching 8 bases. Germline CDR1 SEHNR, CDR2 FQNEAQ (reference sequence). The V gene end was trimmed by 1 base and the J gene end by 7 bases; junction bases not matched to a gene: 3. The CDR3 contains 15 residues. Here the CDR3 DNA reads TGTGCCAGCAGCTTAGGGACAGGGCCGAATTCACCCCTCCACTTT. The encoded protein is CASSLGTGPNSPLHF.

The DNA of the CDR3 is TGTGCCAGCAGCCGGGGACAGGGTGACTACGAGCAGTACTTC. Translation gives CASSRGQGDYEQYF. The chain recombines TRBV7-3 with TRBJ2-7; TRBD1 aligns across 9 bases. Looked up from germline, CDR1 is SGHTA and CDR2 is FQGTGA. J was trimmed by 3 bases and V by 5 bases; bases with no gene match: 5. The CDR3 is 14 amino acids. The full variable domain, its missing parts supplied by reference TRBV7-3 and TRBJ2-7, is GAGVSQTPSNKVTEKGKYVELRCDPISGHTALYWYRQSLGQGPEFLIYFQGTGAADDSGLPNDRFFAVRPEGSVSTLKIQRTERGDSAVYLCASSRGQGDYEQYFGPGTRLTVT.

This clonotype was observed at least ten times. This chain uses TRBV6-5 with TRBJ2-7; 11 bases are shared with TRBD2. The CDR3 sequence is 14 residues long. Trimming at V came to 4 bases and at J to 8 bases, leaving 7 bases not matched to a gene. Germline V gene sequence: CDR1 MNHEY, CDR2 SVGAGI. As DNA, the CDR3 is TGTGCCAGCAGTTCCGGGACTAGCGGTTCCAAGCAGTACTTC. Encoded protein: CASSSGTSGSKQYF.

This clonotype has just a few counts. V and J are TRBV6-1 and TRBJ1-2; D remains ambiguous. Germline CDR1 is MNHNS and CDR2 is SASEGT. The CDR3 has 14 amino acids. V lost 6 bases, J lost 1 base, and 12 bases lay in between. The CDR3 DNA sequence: TGTGCCAGCAGAGTCACAACTGTTAACTATGGCTACACCTTC. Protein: CASRVTTVNYGYTF.

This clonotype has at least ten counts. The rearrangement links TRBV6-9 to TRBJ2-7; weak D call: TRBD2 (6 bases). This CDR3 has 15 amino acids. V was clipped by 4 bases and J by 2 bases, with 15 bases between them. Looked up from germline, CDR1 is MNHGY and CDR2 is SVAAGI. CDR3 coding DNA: TGTGCCAGCAGTTTCTCGGGACTGATCGCCTACGAGCAGTACTTC. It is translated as CASSFSGLIAYEQYF.

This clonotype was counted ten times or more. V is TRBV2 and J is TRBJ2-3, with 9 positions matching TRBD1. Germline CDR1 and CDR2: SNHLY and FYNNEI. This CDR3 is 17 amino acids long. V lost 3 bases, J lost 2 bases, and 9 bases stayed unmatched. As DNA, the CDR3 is TGTGCCAGCAGTGATGGGACAGGGACCATCTACACAGATACGCAGTATTTT. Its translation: CASSDGTGTIYTDTQYF. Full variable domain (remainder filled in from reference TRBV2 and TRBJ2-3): EPEVTQTPSHQVTQMGQEVILRCVPISNHLYFYWYRQILGQKVEFLVSFYNNEISEKSEIFDDQFSVERPDGSNFTLKIRSTKLEDSAMYFCASSDGTGTIYTDTQYFGPGTRLTVL.

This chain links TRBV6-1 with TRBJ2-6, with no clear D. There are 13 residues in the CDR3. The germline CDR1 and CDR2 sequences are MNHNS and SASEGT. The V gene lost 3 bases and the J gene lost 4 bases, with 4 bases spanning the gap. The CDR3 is CASSDVGANVLTF. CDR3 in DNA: TGTGCCAGCAGTGACGTGGGGGCCAACGTCCTGACTTTC.

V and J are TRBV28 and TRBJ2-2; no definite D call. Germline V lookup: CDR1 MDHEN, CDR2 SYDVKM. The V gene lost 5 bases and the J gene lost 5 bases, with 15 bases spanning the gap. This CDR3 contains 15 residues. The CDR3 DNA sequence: TGTGCCAGCAGTCATGCTGGTCGGTGGACCGGGGAGCTGTTTTTT. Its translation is CASSHAGRWTGELFF.

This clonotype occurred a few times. CDR3: CAWRGGWTSGRENEQYF. The CDR3 coding sequence is TGTGCCTGGAGGGGGGGTTGGACTAGCGGGAGGGAGAACGAGCAGTACTTC. The chain employs TRBV30 and TRBJ2-7, with 15 bases aligning to TRBD2. The CDR3 runs to 17 residues. The V segment lost 3 bases and the J segment 5 bases; nucleotides outside the gene matches: 11. Germline V gene sequence: CDR1 GTSNPN, CDR2 SVGIG (reference sequence).

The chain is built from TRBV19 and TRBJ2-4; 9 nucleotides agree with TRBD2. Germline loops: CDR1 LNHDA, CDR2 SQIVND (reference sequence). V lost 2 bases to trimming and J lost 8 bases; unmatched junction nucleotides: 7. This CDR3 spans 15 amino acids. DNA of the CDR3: TGTGCCAGTAGTATATATGCTAGCGGGAAGGACATTCAGTACTTC. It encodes CASSIYASGKDIQYF.

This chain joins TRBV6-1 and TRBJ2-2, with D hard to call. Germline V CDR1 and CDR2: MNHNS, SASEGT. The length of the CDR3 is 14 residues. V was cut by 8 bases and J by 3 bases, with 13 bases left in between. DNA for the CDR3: TGTGCCAGCCCCGAGGATAGGGACACCGGGGAGCTGTTTTTT. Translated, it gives CASPEDRDTGELFF.

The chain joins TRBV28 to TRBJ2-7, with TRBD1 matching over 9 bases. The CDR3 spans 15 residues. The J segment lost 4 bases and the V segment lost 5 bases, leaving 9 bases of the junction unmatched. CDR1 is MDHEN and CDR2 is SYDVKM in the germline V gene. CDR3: CASSITGGISYEQYF. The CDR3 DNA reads TGTGCCAGCAGTATTACAGGGGGCATCTCTTACGAGCAGTACTTC.

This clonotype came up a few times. CDR3: CASSYGSTEAFF. The CDR3 nucleotides read TGTGCCAGCAGCTATGGCAGCACTGAAGCTTTCTTT. The rearrangement links TRBV7-8 to TRBJ1-1; D not certain. The CDR3 extends over 12 amino acids. Germline values: CDR1 SGHVS, CDR2 FQNEAQ. V shed 4 bases and J shed 4 bases, with 7 bases lying between them.

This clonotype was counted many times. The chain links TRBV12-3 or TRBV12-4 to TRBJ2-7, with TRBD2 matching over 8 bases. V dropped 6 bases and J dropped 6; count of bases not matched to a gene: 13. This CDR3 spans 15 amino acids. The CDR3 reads CASSQYSGALTEQYF. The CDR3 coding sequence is TGTGCCAGCAGCCAATATAGCGGGGCCCTAACCGAGCAGTACTTC.

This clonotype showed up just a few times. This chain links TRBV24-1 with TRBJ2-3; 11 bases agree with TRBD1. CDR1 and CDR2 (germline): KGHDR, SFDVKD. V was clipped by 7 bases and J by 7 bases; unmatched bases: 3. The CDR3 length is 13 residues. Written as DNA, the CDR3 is TGTGCCACCAGGGACAGGGGGCAAAATACGCAGTATTTT. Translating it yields CATRDRGQNTQYF.